A single T cell receptor (beta chain) is shown here with its context. The entry originates in a study of blood T cell repertoires in COVID-19. Study details: T cells, B-cell-depleted T cells, or PBMCs provided the cDNA or gDNA that served as material.

Those enrolled, adults aged roughly 18 to 100 years, came from about two dozen US areas. Cohorts were based on clinical histories the participants reported. The trim removed 5 bases at V and 4 bases at J, leaving 5 bases unmatched. CDR3 size: 13 residues. The V gene's germline CDR1 is SQVTM and CDR2 ANQGSEA. In the authors' workflow: The authors estimated nucleated cell counts from reference gene primer amplification. Only in-frame clones appear in the TCRdb table, and some are missing; sequencing was by immunoSEQ multiplex PCR. From that table come the V and J calls and clone size; the DNA was used to work out D and trimming. Of 390,000 or so clones in the sample, around 83% were seen once.

The chain is built from TRBV29-1 and TRBJ2-7; 10 nucleotides align to TRBD1. The sequence was collected from a woman between 50 and 59 years old who had recovered from COVID-19. Material for sequencing was PBMCs or T cells enriched from blood (not recorded which). CDR3 bases: TGCAGCGTTAGCTGGACAGGGGGATACGAGCAGTACTTC. This encodes CSVSWTGGYEQYF.